Following are 8 T cell receptor beta chains from one sample sequenced in a study of blood T cell repertoires in COVID-19. Some clones are missing from TCRdb's copy, which holds only in-frame ones; the method was immunoSEQ multiplex PCR. This sample has 60,000 to 70,000 clones, with roughly 82% found just once. Sequencing was performed on peripheral blood. The receptors stem from a man in his 60s with acute or convalescent COVID-19.

The V gene is TRBV19, the J gene TRBJ1-2; 7 nucleotides line up with TRBD1. V lost 3 bases and J lost 3; bases outside the gene matches: 7. Germline-derived CDR1 and CDR2 are LNHDA and SQIVND (reference sequence). The CDR3 extends over 15 amino acids. This CDR3 reads CASSITGVVDYGYTF. The CDR3 DNA reads TGTGCCAGTAGTATCACAGGGGTCGTCGACTATGGCTACACCTTC.

This chain links TRBV10-3 with TRBJ1-5; TRBD1 matches at 8 bases. Germline V gene data show CDR1 as ENHRY and CDR2 as SYGVKD. This CDR3 is 13 amino acids long. J lost 2 bases, V lost 10 bases, and 4 bases had no gene match. CDR3 sequence (DNA): TGTGCCAACGACAGGGGTGGCAATCAGCCCCAGCATTTT. Protein: CANDRGGNQPQHF.

CDR3 DNA sequence: TGTGCCAGCAGCGGCGGAACAGGGGGTAAACTAATGGAGACCCAGTACTTC. This codes for CASSGGTGGKLMETQYF. The V and J genes are TRBV11-3 and TRBJ2-5; 8 nucleotides align to TRBD1. The CDR3 is 17 residues long. CDR1 and CDR2 from the germline V gene are SGHNT and YENEEA. With 5 bases clipped from V and 5 bases from J, the junction kept 16 bases outside the gene matches.

J is TRBJ1-2 and V is TRBV19; D is possibly TRBD1 (5 bases). This CDR3 has 10 residues. Germline V CDR1 and CDR2: LNHDA, SQIVND (reference sequence). V was cut by 11 bases and J by 4 bases, with 8 bases left in between. CDR3 sequence reads: CAAGSYGYTF. CDR3 bases: TGTGCCGCAGGGTCCTATGGCTACACCTTC.

J is TRBJ1-2 and V is TRBV15; D perhaps matches TRBD1 (5 bases). The CDR3 extends over 15 amino acids. Between the trimmed V and J ends, which lost 0 bases and 8 bases, there was a span of 16 bases. Germline V gene data show CDR1 as LNHNV and CDR2 as YYDKDF (reference sequence). The DNA of the CDR3 is TGTGCCACCAGCAGAGATCGGGCAGGGAGGAGAGGCTACACCTTC. Translation gives CATSRDRAGRRGYTF.

This chain joins TRBV7-5 and TRBJ2-1; TRBD2, the table's D call, lacks a check against the DNA. TRBV7-5 is a listed pseudogene. The CDR3 is 20 residues long. The CDR3 here is CARSLSSCSGGFSFIDEQFF. CDR3 nucleotides: TGTGCCAGAAGCTTAAGTTCATGTAGCGGGGGTTTCTCTTTCATCGATGAGCAGTTCTTC.

The chain links TRBV6-2 or TRBV6-3 to TRBJ2-2; 10 bases align to TRBD1. The CDR3 consists of 17 residues. The V gene's germline CDR1 is MNHEY and CDR2 SVGEGT. Trimming at V came to 2 bases and at J to 4 bases, leaving 7 bases not matched to a gene. CDR3 sequence reads: CASSYGRTGGPTGELFF. The CDR3 DNA sequence: TGTGCCAGCAGTTACGGAAGGACAGGGGGTCCCACCGGGGAGCTGTTTTTT.

The chain carries TRBV5-4 and TRBJ1-2; possibly TRBD1 for D (6 bases). The CDR3 spans 14 residues. Trimming removed 0 bases from V and 8 bases from J, with 14 bases in between. Germline CDR1 reads SGHNT; CDR2 reads YYREEE (reference sequence). CDR3 sequence: CASSLEAGAGGYTF. CDR3 in DNA: TGTGCCAGCAGCTTGGAAGCAGGGGCTGGAGGCTACACCTTC.